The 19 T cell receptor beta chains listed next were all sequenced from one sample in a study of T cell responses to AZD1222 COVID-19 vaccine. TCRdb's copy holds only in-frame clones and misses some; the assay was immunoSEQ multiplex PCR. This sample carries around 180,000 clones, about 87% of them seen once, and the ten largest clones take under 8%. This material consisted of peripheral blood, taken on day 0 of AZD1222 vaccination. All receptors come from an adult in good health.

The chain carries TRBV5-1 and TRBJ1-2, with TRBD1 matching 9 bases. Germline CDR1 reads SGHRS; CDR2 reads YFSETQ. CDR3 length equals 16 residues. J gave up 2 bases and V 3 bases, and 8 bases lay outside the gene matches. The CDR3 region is CASSYPGQGRNYGYTF. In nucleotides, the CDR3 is TGCGCCAGCAGCTACCCCGGACAGGGGAGAAACTATGGCTACACCTTC.

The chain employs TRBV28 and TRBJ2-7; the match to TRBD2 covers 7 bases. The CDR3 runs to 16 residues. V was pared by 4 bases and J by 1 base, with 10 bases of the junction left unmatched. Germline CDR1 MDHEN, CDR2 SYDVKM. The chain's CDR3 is CASSSTGLGGSYEQYF. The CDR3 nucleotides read TGTGCCAGCAGTTCCACGGGCCTCGGGGGGTCCTACGAGCAGTACTTC.

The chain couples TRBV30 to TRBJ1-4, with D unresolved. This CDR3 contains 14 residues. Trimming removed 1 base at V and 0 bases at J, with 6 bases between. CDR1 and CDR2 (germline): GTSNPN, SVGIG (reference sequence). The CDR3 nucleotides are TGTGCCTGGAGTGGAGGCACAACTAATGAAAAACTGTTTTTT. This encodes CAWSGGTTNEKLFF.

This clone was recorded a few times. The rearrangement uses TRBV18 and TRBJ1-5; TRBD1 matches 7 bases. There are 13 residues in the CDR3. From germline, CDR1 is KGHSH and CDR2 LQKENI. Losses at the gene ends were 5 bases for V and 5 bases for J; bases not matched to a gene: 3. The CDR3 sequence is CASSSGQDQPQHF. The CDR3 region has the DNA TGTGCCAGCTCATCCGGACAGGATCAGCCCCAGCATTTT.

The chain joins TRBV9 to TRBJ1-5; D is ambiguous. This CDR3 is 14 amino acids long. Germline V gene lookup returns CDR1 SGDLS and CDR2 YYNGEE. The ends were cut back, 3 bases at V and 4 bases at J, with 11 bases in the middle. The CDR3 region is CASSGNSENQPQHF. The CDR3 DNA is TGTGCCAGCAGCGGAAACAGTGAGAATCAGCCCCAGCATTTT.

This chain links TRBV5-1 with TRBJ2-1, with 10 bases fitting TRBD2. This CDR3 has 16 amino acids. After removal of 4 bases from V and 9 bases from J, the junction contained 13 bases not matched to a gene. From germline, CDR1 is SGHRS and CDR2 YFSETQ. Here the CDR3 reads CASSTGAGGPFGEQFF. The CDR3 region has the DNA TGCGCCAGCAGCACAGGAGCGGGGGGGCCTTTTGGTGAGCAGTTCTTC.

The CDR3 reads CASRTSGPTENPLHF. The CDR3 region has the DNA TGCGCCAGCAGAACAAGCGGGCCAACTGAAAATCCCCTCCACTTT. The J gene is TRBJ1-6, the V gene TRBV5-1; D is uncertain. The CDR3 runs 15 residues. Between the trimmed V and J ends, which lost 5 bases and 13 bases, there was a span of 22 bases. Germline V gene sequence: CDR1 SGHRS, CDR2 YFSETQ.

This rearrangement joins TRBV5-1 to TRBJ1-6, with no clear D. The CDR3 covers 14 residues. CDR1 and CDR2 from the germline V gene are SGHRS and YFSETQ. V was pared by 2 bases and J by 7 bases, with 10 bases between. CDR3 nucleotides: TGCGCCAGCAGCTTAACCGGAGAGAATTCACCCCTCCACTTT. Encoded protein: CASSLTGENSPLHF. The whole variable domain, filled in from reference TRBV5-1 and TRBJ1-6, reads KAGVTQTPRYLIKTRGQQVTLSCSPISGHRSVSWYQQTPGQGLQFLFEYFSETQRNKGNFPGRFSGRQFSNSRSEMNVSTLELGDSALYLCASSLTGENSPLHFGNGTRLTVT.

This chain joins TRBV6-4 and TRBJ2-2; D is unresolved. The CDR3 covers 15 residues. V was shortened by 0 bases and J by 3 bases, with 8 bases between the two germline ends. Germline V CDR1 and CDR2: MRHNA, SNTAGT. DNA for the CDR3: TGTGCCAGCAGTGACTCGAGCAGCTACACCGGGGAGCTGTTTTTT. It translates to CASSDSSSYTGELFF.

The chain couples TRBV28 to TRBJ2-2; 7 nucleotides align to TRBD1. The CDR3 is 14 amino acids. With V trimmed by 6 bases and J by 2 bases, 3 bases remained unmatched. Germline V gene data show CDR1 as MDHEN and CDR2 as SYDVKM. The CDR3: CASRGDRNTGELFF. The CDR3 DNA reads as TGTGCCAGCAGGGGGGACAGAAACACCGGGGAGCTGTTTTTT. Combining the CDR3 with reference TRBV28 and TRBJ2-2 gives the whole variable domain DVKVTQSSRYLVKRTGEKVFLECVQDMDHENMFWYRQDPGLGLRLIYFSYDVKMKEKGDIPEGYSVSREKKERFSLILESASTNQTSMYLCASRGDRNTGELFFGEGSRLTVL.

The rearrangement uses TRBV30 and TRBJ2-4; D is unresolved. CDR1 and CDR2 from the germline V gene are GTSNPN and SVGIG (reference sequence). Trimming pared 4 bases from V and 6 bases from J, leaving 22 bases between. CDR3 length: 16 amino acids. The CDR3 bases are TGTGCCTGGATCGATATTTCTTTGGGGTCGAGAAACATTCAGTACTTC. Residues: CAWIDISLGSRNIQYF.

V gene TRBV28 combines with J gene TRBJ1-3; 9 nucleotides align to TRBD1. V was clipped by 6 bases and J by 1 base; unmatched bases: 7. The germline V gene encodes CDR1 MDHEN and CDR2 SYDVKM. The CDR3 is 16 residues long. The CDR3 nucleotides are TGTGCCAGCAGGCCAAAACAGGGGGCGTCTGGAAACACCATATATTTT. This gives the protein CASRPKQGASGNTIYF.

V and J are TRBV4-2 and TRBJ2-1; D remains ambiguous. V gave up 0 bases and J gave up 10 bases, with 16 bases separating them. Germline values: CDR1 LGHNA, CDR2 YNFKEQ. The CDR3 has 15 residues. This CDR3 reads CASSQDLKGITEQFF. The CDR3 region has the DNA TGTGCCAGCAGCCAAGATTTGAAAGGTATAACCGAGCAGTTCTTC.

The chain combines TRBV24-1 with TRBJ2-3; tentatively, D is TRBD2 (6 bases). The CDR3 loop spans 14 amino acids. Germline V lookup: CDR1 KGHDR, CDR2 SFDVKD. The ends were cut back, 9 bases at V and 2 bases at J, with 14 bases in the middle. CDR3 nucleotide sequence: TGTGCCACCGGGGGACGGGGGATCACAGATACGCAGTATTTT. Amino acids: CATGGRGITDTQYF.

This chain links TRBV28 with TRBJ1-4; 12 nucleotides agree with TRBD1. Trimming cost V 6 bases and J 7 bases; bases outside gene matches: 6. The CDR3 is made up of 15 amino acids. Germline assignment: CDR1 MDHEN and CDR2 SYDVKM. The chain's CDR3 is CASRGQGAGSEKLFF. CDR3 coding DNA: TGTGCCAGCAGGGGACAGGGGGCCGGGAGTGAAAAACTGTTTTTT.

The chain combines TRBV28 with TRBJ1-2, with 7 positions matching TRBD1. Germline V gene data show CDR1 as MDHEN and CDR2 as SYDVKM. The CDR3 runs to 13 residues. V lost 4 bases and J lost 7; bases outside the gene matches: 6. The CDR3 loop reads CASSSTGVSGYTF. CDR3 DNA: TGTGCCAGCAGTTCCACAGGGGTGTCTGGCTACACCTTC.

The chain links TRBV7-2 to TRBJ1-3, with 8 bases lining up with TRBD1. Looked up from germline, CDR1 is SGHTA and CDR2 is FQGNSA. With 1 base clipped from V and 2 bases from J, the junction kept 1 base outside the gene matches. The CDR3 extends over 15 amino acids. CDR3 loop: CASSLGQGPGNTIYF. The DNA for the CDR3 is TGTGCCAGCAGCTTAGGACAGGGGCCTGGAAACACCATATATTTT.

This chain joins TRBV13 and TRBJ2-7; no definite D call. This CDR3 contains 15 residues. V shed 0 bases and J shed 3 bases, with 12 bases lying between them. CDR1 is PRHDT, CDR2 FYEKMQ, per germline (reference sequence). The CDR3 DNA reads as TGTGCCAGCAGCTTAGGCCTGATCTCGGGCTACGAGCAGTACTTC. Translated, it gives CASSLGLISGYEQYF.

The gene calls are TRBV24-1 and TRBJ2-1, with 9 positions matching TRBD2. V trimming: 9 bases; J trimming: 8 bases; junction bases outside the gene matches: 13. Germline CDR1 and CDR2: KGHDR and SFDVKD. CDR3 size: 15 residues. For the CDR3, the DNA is TGTGCCACCGGCCGCGGGACTAGCCGATCTGATGAGCAGTTCTTC. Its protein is CATGRGTSRSDEQFF.